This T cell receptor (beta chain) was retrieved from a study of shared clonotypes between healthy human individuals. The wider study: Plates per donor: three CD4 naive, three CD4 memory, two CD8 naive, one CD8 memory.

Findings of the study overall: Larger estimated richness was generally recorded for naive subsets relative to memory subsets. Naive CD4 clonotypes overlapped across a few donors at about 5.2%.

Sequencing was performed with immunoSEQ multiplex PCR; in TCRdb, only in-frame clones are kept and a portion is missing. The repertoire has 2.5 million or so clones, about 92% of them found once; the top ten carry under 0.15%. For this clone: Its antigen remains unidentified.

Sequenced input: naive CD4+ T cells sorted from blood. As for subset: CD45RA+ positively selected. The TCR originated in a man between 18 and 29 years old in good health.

CDR3 nucleotides: TGTGCCAGCAGCTTTTTAGCTAGCGGGGCATACAATGAGCAGTTCTTC. Translated, it gives CASSFLASGAYNEQFF. The chain carries TRBV5-4 and TRBJ2-1, with 9 nucleotides matching TRBD2. Losses at the gene ends were 2 bases for V and 4 bases for J; bases not matched to a gene: 7. Germline CDR1 is SGHNT and CDR2 is YYREEE (reference sequence). The CDR3 is 16 amino acids. The whole variable domain, remainder taken from reference TRBV5-4 and TRBJ2-1, is ETGVTQSPTHLIKTRGQQVTLRCSSQSGHNTVSWYQQALGQGPQFIFQYYREEENGRGNFPPRFSGLQFPNYSSELNVNALELDDSALYLCASSFLASGAYNEQFFGPGTRLTVL.